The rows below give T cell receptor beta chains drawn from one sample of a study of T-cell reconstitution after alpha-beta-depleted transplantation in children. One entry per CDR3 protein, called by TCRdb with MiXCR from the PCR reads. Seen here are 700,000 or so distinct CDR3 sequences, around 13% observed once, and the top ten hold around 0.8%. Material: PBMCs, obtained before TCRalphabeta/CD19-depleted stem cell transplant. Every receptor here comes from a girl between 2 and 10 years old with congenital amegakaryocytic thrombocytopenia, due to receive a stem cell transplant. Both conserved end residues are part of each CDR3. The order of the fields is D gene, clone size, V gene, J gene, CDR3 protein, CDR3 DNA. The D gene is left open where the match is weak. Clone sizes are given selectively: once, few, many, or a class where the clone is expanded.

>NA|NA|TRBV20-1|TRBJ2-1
CSASPRGPYGEQFF
TGCAGTGCTAGCCCCAGAGGACCCTATGGTGAGCAGTTCTTC
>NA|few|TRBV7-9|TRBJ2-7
CASSLGVSWDF
TGTGCCAGCAGCTTAGGGGTGTCTTGGGACTTC
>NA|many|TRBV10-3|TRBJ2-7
CAISVVGAGEQYF
TGTGCCATCAGTGTCGTAGGGGCTGGAGAGCAGTACTTC
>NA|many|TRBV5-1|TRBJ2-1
CASSLPTSNEQFF
TGCGCCAGCAGCTTGCCGACTAGTAATGAGCAGTTCTTC
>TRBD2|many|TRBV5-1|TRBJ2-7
CASSPGLAGGTYEQYF
TGCGCCAGCAGCCCAGGACTAGCGGGAGGGACCTACGAGCAGTACTTC
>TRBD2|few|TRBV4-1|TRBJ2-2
CASGGLARWTGELFF
TGCGCCAGTGGAGGACTAGCGCGGTGGACCGGGGAGCTGTTTTTT
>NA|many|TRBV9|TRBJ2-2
CASSPLPSKGSGELFF
TGTGCCAGCAGCCCACTCCCCAGTAAAGGTAGCGGGGAGCTGTTTTTT
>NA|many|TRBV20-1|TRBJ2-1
CSAREGDTYMYNEQFF
TGCAGTGCTAGAGAGGGGGATACTTACATGTACAATGAGCAGTTCTTC
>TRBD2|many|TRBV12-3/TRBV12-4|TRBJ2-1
CASTGGSEQFF
TGTGCCAGCACCGGGGGGAGTGAGCAGTTCTTC
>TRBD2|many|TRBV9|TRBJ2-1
CASSEGLAGIEQFF
TGTGCCAGCTCCGAGGGACTAGCGGGAATTGAGCAGTTCTTC
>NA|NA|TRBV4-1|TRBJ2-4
CASSHRDEKNGFAKNIQYF
TGCGCCAGCAGCCACCGGGACGAGAAGAATGGCTTTGCCAAAAACATTCAGTACTTC
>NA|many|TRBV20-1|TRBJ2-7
CSARAEGGYEQYF
TGCAGTGCTAGAGCTGAGGGGGGCTACGAGCAGTACTTC
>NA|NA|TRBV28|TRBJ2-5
CASSLRGRGYQETQYF
TGTGCCAGCAGTTTGAGGGGGAGGGGGTATCAAGAGACCCAGTACTTC
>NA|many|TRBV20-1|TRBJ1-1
CSANDKNTEAFF
TGCAGTGCTAACGACAAGAACACTGAAGCTTTCTTT
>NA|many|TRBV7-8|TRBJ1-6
CASSLASVGPEGDSPLHF
TGTGCCAGCAGCTTAGCCTCGGTAGGACCGGAGGGAGATTCACCCCTCCACTTT
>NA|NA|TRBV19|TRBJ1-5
CASSTPSRTWGRLEGNQPQHF
TGTGCCAGTAGCACTCCTTCACGGACATGGGGAAGATTAGAGGGCAATCAGCCCCAGCATTTT
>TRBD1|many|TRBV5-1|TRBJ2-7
CASSPGTGRYLQYF
TGCGCCAGCAGCCCTGGGACAGGAAGATACTTGCAGTACTTC
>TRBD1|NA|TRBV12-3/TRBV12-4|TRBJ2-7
CASSPGQDYEQYF
TGTGCCAGCAGTCCGGGACAGGACTACGAGCAGTACTTC
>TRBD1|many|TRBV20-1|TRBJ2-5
CSAARTGPTQYF
TGCAGTGCTGCCCGGACAGGCCCGACCCAGTACTTC
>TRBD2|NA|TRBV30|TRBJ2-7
CAWSTGTSKYEQYF
TGTGCCTGGAGTACCGGGACTAGCAAATACGAGCAGTACTTC
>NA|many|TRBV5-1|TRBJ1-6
CASSLGDGNSPLHF
TGCGCCAGCAGCTTGGGGGACGGCAATTCACCCCTCCACTTT
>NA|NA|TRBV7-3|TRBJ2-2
CASSFRPPTRPTGELFF
TGTGCCAGCAGCTTCAGACCCCCTACTAGGCCCACCGGGGAGCTGTTTTTT
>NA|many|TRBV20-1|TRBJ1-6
CSATLGRYSPLHF
TGCAGTGCTACACTGGGAAGGTACTCACCCCTCCACTTT
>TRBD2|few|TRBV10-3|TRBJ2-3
CAIRTSEYLDTQYF
TGTGCCATCAGGACTAGCGAGTATCTAGATACGCAGTATTTT
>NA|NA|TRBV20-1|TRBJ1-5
CSARPRDGLISNQPQHF
TGCAGTGCTAGACCGCGGGACGGATTAATTAGCAATCAGCCCCAGCATTTT
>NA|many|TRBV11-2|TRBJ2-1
CASSVIRTHNEQFF
TGTGCCAGCAGCGTAATACGGACTCACAATGAGCAGTTCTTC
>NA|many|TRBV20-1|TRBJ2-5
CSAAQGETQYF
TGCAGTGCTGCCCAGGGGGAGACCCAGTACTTC
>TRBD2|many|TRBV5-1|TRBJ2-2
CASSPSGRAAGELFF
TGCGCCAGCAGCCCTAGCGGGAGGGCAGCCGGGGAGCTGTTTTTT
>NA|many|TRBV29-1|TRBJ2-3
CSGGTSTDTQYF
TGCAGCGGAGGGACAAGCACAGATACGCAGTATTTT
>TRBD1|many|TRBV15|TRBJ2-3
CATSKRGQGLEDTQYF
TGTGCCACCAGCAAACGGGGACAGGGCTTGGAAGATACGCAGTATTTT
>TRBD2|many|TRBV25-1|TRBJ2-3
CASSGDPLADTDTQYF
TGTGCCAGCAGTGGGGATCCACTAGCGGACACAGATACGCAGTATTTT
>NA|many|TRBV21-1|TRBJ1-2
CASSSRRQNQNYGYTF
TGTGCCAGCAGCTCCCGAAGACAGAACCAAAACTATGGCTACACCTTC
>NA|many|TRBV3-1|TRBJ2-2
CASSPSTGTGELFF
TGTGCCAGCAGCCCGTCCACAGGTACCGGGGAGCTGTTTTTT
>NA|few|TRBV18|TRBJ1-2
CASSPSLGANYDGYTF
TGTGCCAGCTCACCGAGTCTGGGGGCGAACTATGACGGCTACACCTTC
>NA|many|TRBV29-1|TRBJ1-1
CSVEWQADTEAFF
TGCAGCGTTGAATGGCAGGCGGACACTGAAGCTTTCTTT
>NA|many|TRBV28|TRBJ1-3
CASSVGGNTIYF
TGTGCCAGCAGTGTAGGGGGGAACACCATATATTTT
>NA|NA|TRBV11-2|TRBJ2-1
CASSFGWQGNEQFF
TGTGCCAGCAGCTTTGGTTGGCAGGGCAATGAGCAGTTCTTC
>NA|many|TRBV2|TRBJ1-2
CATLTPLPRVYGYTF
TGTGCCACCCTGACCCCCCTACCTCGGGTCTATGGCTACACCTTC
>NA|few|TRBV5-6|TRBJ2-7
CASSWGVGTTYEQYF
TGTGCCAGCAGCTGGGGGGTAGGGACAACCTACGAGCAGTACTTC
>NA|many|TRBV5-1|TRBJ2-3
CASSFFGEESGTQYF
TGCGCCAGCAGCTTTTTCGGGGAGGAGAGTGGGACGCAGTATTTT